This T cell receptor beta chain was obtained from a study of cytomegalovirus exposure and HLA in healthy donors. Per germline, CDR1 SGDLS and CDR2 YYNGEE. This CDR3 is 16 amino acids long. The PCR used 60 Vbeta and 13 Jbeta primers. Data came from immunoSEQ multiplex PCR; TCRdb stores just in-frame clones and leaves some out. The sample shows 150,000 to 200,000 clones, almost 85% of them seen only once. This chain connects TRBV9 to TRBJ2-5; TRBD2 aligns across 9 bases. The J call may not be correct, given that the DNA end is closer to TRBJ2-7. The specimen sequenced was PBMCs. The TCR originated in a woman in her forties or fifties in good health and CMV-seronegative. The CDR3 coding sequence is TGTGCCAGCAGCGTAGGTCCTAGCGGGAAAACCTACGAGCAGTACTTC. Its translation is CASSVGPSGKTYEQYF.